These 26 T cell receptor beta chains originate from one sample sequenced in a study of blood T cell repertoires in COVID-19. Clones were read by immunoSEQ multiplex PCR, and TCRdb kept only the in-frame ones, dropping some. The sample yields 110,000 to 150,000 clones, 80% to 90% seen once. Sequencing used peripheral blood. These receptor sequences come from a woman aged 45-60 years with acute or convalescent COVID-19.

This chain joins TRBV5-1 and TRBJ2-5, with TRBD2 matching 14 bases. Trimming at V came to 0 bases and at J to 2 bases, leaving 3 bases not matched to a gene. Per the germline V gene, CDR1 is SGHRS and CDR2 is YFSETQ. This CDR3 contains 17 residues. Here the CDR3 DNA reads TGCGCCAGCAGCTTGGCCGGGACTAGCGGGGGTCAAGAGACCCAGTACTTC. The encoded protein is CASSLAGTSGGQETQYF.

This chain links TRBV4-2 with TRBJ2-7, with D maybe TRBD1 (6 bases). The CDR3 has 14 amino acids. Per the germline V gene, CDR1 is LGHNA and CDR2 is YNFKEQ. V lost 4 bases and J lost 5, with 15 bases in between. The CDR3 here is CASSLGTGTHEQYF. The CDR3 DNA sequence: TGTGCCAGCAGCCTGGGCACAGGGACCCACGAGCAGTACTTC.

The chain couples TRBV5-1 to TRBJ2-1; 9 bases match TRBD2. The CDR3 sequence is 15 residues long. Germline V gene sequence: CDR1 SGHRS, CDR2 YFSETQ. After removal of 4 bases from V and 8 bases from J, the junction contained 10 bases not matched to a gene. CDR3 protein: CASSRAGGKGDEQFF. The CDR3 DNA follows: TGCGCCAGCAGCAGAGCGGGAGGTAAAGGTGATGAGCAGTTCTTC.

The V call is TRBV5-4, the J call TRBJ2-5; TRBD1 matches 11 bases. The CDR3 spans 15 residues. Trimming took 2 bases from V and 5 from J; bases not matched to a gene: 5. CDR1 and CDR2 from the germline V gene are SGHNT and YYREEE (reference sequence). In DNA, the CDR3 is TGTGCCAGCAGCTTTTTTGGACAGGGGGCGGAGACCCAGTACTTC. This encodes CASSFFGQGAETQYF.

The chain is built from TRBV3-1 (or the pseudogene TRBV3-2) and TRBJ2-5; TRBD2 is a possible D gene (5 bases). The CDR3 extends over 15 amino acids. Per germline, CDR1 LGHDT and CDR2 YNNKEL (reference sequence). Between the trimmed V and J ends, which lost 3 bases and 4 bases, there was a span of 15 bases. The CDR3 is CASSHGRGRAETQYF. CDR3 in DNA: TGTGCCAGCAGCCACGGACGGGGTAGAGCAGAGACCCAGTACTTC.

The V gene is TRBV28, the J gene TRBJ2-7; TRBD1 matches 7 bases. In germline, CDR1 is MDHEN, CDR2 SYDVKM. The length of the CDR3 is 14 residues. V lost 6 bases, J lost 2 bases, and 7 bases stayed unmatched. This CDR3 reads CASRGTARTYEQYF. In DNA, the CDR3 is TGTGCCAGCAGGGGGACAGCCCGCACCTACGAGCAGTACTTC.

The chain combines TRBV28 with TRBJ1-3, with 7 bases aligning to TRBD1. Trimming removed 3 bases from V and 0 bases from J; junction bases left unmatched: 2. This CDR3 contains 15 residues. CDR1 and CDR2 (germline): MDHEN, SYDVKM. DNA of the CDR3: TGTGCCAGCAGTTTGGACAGGAACTCTGGAAACACCATATATTTT. Translation: CASSLDRNSGNTIYF.

The chain uses TRBV25-1 and TRBJ1-5, with D maybe TRBD1 (6 bases). Germline V gene sequence: CDR1 MGHDK, CDR2 SYGVNS. The CDR3 is 13 amino acids. The CDR3 DNA reads as TGTGCATCGGCACAGGGAGACAATCAGCCCCAGCATTTT. Translated, it gives CASAQGDNQPQHF.

The J gene is TRBJ2-2, the V gene TRBV7-7; possibly TRBD1 for D (5 bases). The length of the CDR3 is 13 residues. Germline CDR1 SSHAT, CDR2 FNYEAQ (reference sequence). In nucleotides, the CDR3 is TGTGCTATAGACAGCCGAACACCGGGGGAGCTGTTTTTT. Residues: CAIDSRTPGELFF.

The chain uses TRBV13 and TRBJ2-2, with 10 bases matching TRBD2. From germline, CDR1 is PRHDT and CDR2 FYEKMQ (reference sequence). This CDR3 spans 15 amino acids. Trimming removed 3 bases from V and 5 bases from J; junction bases left unmatched: 3. CDR3 DNA sequence: TGTGCCAGCAGCTTCGGTAGCGGGGGGACCGGGGAGCTGTTTTTT. Encoded protein: CASSFGSGGTGELFF. Filled out from reference TRBV13 and TRBJ2-2, the complete variable domain reads AAGVIQSPRHLIKEKRETATLKCYPIPRHDTVYWYQQGPGQDPQFLISFYEKMQSDKGSIPDRFSAQQFSDYHSELNMSSLELGDSALYFCASSFGSGGTGELFFGEGSRLTVL.

The chain links TRBV9 to TRBJ1-2; D might be TRBD1 (6 bases). CDR1 and CDR2 (germline): SGDLS, YYNGEE. The CDR3 loop spans 16 amino acids. Deletions cut 0 bases from V and 2 bases from J, with 14 bases between. This chain's CDR3 is CASSVDLWGRNYGYTF. For the CDR3, the DNA is TGTGCCAGCAGCGTAGATCTATGGGGGCGAAACTATGGCTACACCTTC.

V gene TRBV19 combines with J gene TRBJ1-5, with TRBD1 identical over 10 bases. The CDR3 runs to 21 residues. V shed 5 bases and J 2 bases; nucleotides not matched to a gene: 21. Germline lookup yields CDR1 LNHDA and CDR2 SQIVND (reference sequence). Here the CDR3 DNA reads TGTGCCAGTAGTCCGCAACTGGGAAGGGACAGGGGATTTTTGCGCAATCAGCCCCAGCATTTT. As protein: CASSPQLGRDRGFLRNQPQHF.

This CDR3 is CASSLWEAQYF. CDR3 sequence (DNA): TGTGCCAGCAGCTTATGGGAGGCGCAGTACTTC. The gene calls are TRBV7-8 and TRBJ2-7; D perhaps matches TRBD2 (6 bases). The CDR3 runs to 11 residues. V was pared by 2 bases and J by 9 bases, with 8 bases between. Germline V gene lookup returns CDR1 SGHVS and CDR2 FQNEAQ.

CDR3 coding DNA: TGCGCCAGCAGCCCCCCGTGGGACAACTACGAGCAGTACTTC. This translates into CASSPPWDNYEQYF. The rearrangement joins TRBV5-1 to TRBJ2-7; D possibly corresponds to TRBD1 (6 bases). Between the trimmed V and J ends, which lost 4 bases and 3 bases, there was a span of 14 bases. Germline loops: CDR1 SGHRS, CDR2 YFSETQ. The CDR3 loop spans 14 amino acids.

This clone was detected a few times. The chain is built from TRBV19 and TRBJ1-5; D might be TRBD1 (6 bases). V was shortened by 4 bases and J by 1 base, with 11 bases between the two germline ends. Germline CDR1 LNHDA, CDR2 SQIVND (reference sequence). The CDR3 consists of 15 residues. CDR3 region: CASSTGVGSNQPQHF. CDR3 nucleotides: TGTGCCAGTAGTACAGGGGTGGGGAGCAATCAGCCCCAGCATTTT. Using reference TRBV19 and TRBJ1-5 for the parts outside the CDR3, the full variable domain is DGGITQSPKYLFRKEGQNVTLSCEQNLNHDAMYWYRQDPGQGLRLIYYSQIVNDFQKGDIAEGYSVSREKKESFPLTVTSAQKNPTAFYLCASSTGVGSNQPQHFGDGTRLSIL.

The chain has TRBV5-1 and TRBJ1-3, with D tentatively TRBD1 (6 bases). Germline loops: CDR1 SGHRS, CDR2 YFSETQ. Trimming left V 1 base short and J 3 bases short, with 11 bases between. CDR3 length: 15 residues. As DNA, the CDR3 is TGCGCCAGCAGCTTGTCAGGGGATAGTGGAAACACCATATATTTT. Encoded protein: CASSLSGDSGNTIYF.

The chain couples TRBV7-9 to TRBJ2-5; D gene ambiguous. The V gene's germline CDR1 is SEHNR and CDR2 FQNEAQ (reference sequence). Trimming removed 1 base at V and 0 bases at J, with 9 bases between. The length of the CDR3 is 15 residues. The CDR3 loop is CASSLGILDQETQYF. CDR3 in DNA: TGTGCCAGCAGCTTAGGGATTCTAGACCAAGAGACCCAGTACTTC.

The genes are TRBV19 and TRBJ1-5, with 8 nucleotides matching TRBD1. CDR1 is LNHDA, CDR2 SQIVND, per germline (reference sequence). The CDR3 length is 16 residues. The J segment lost 0 bases and the V segment lost 4 bases, leaving 5 bases of the junction unmatched. CDR3 sequence (DNA): TGTGCCAGTAGTACCCGACAGGGGAGTAGCAATCAGCCCCAGCATTTT. Its protein is CASSTRQGSSNQPQHF.

The chain joins TRBV15 to TRBJ2-7; weak D call: TRBD1 (6 bases). The CDR3 is 16 residues long. Trimming pared 2 bases from V and 1 base from J, leaving 15 bases between. CDR1 is LNHNV, CDR2 YYDKDF, per germline (reference sequence). CDR3 sequence: CATSRPDRSRSYEQYF. CDR3 coding DNA: TGTGCCACCAGCAGACCGGACAGATCTAGGTCCTACGAGCAGTACTTC.

The sample holds one count of this clone. V usage is TRBV27 and J usage is TRBJ1-5; a weak D match, TRBD1 (5 bases). Trimming took off 0 bases at V and 6 bases at J, with 12 bases between the two ends. Germline loops: CDR1 MNHEY, CDR2 SMNVEV (reference sequence). CDR3 size: 15 residues. The CDR3 region is CASSLSAGGGQPQHF. In nucleotides, the CDR3 is TGTGCCAGCAGTTTATCGGCGGGGGGGGGTCAGCCCCAGCATTTT.

J is TRBJ1-5 and V is TRBV23-1; 7 bases match TRBD1. TRBV23-1 is known as an ORF, though its function is uncertain. The trim removed 4 bases at V and 2 bases at J, leaving 14 bases unmatched. The CDR3 has 18 amino acids. The CDR3 DNA reads as TGCGCCAGCAGTCCAGGGGAACAGGGGCAAAGGGGCAATCAGCCCCAGCATTTT. It encodes CASSPGEQGQRGNQPQHF.

The chain carries TRBV5-1 and TRBJ1-1; D gene ambiguous. Germline loops: CDR1 SGHRS, CDR2 YFSETQ. Trimming took 0 bases from V and 1 from J, leaving 10 bases between them. This CDR3 has 15 residues. The CDR3 DNA sequence: TGCGCCAGCAGCTTGGCCGGGAAGGCGAACACTGAAGCTTTCTTT. As protein: CASSLAGKANTEAFF.

The chain is built from TRBV29-1 and TRBJ2-7, with 13 nucleotides matching TRBD2. The CDR3 is made up of 17 amino acids. Germline values: CDR1 SQVTM, CDR2 ANQGSEA. V was pared by 0 bases and J by 2 bases, with 7 bases of the junction left unmatched. The CDR3 DNA reads TGCAGCGTTGAAGACTGGACTAGCGGGAGACAGACCTACGAGCAGTACTTC. The encoded protein is CSVEDWTSGRQTYEQYF.

This clone was seen more than once but under ten times. The rearrangement uses TRBV27 and TRBJ2-3; 7 positions agree with TRBD2. Trimming cost V 3 bases and J 4 bases; bases outside gene matches: 4. The CDR3 sequence is 14 residues long. Per germline, CDR1 MNHEY and CDR2 SMNVEV (reference sequence). The CDR3 sequence: CASSLGGVPDTQYF. The CDR3, as DNA: TGTGCCAGCAGTTTGGGGGGGGTCCCAGATACGCAGTATTTT.

This chain joins TRBV4-2 and TRBJ1-1, with D possibly TRBD1 on 5 matching bases. CDR3 length: 15 residues. CDR1 and CDR2 from the germline V gene are LGHNA and YNFKEQ. Trimming stripped 4 bases from V and 0 bases from J, with 12 bases between. CDR3 loop: CASSRAGGLNTEAFF. The DNA for the CDR3 is TGTGCCAGCAGCCGGGCGGGGGGATTGAACACTGAAGCTTTCTTT.

This chain joins TRBV5-1 and TRBJ1-1, with D maybe TRBD1 (5 bases). The ends were cut back, 6 bases at V and 5 bases at J, with 14 bases in the middle. This CDR3 has 13 residues. Looked up from germline, CDR1 is SGHRS and CDR2 is YFSETQ. CDR3 coding DNA: TGCGCCAGCAAGCGGGGCCGAACGACTGAAGCTTTCTTT. Its protein product is CASKRGRTTEAFF. The whole variable domain, remainder taken from reference TRBV5-1 and TRBJ1-1, is KAGVTQTPRYLIKTRGQQVTLSCSPISGHRSVSWYQQTPGQGLQFLFEYFSETQRNKGNFPGRFSGRQFSNSRSEMNVSTLELGDSALYLCASKRGRTTEAFFGQGTRLTVV.